This T cell receptor (beta chain) was documented in a study of persistence of HIV-infected CD4 T cells (TCRdb year 2020). For the wider study: Suppressive ART had been received by participants for a median of about eight years. Peripheral blood samples of up to roughly 180 mL were collected at multiple time points, except for two participants, who underwent leukapheresis at a single time point. The study isolated CMV- and HIV-1 Gag-responding CD4+ T cells from ART-treated individuals to examine antigen-driven clonal expansion of HIV-1-infected cells. Proviral sequencing was used to assess clonality among infected cells, whereas TCRbeta sequencing gauged the clonality of all cells within each sorted population. In the cross-participant TCR cluster analysis, eight or nine participants were included for CMV and more than five participants were included for Gag. Overall study results and their limits: Restriction of bulk TCR analyses to the rare CMV-responding cells that actually carried HIV-1 proviruses was not possible. The study involved few individuals and tested only a limited range of antigens. Antigen-responding cells were enriched for expanded CDR3beta sequences that were degenerate, which suggests that CD4+ responses to CMV and Gag underwent convergent selection. Within the same sorted populations, TCR oligoclonality correlated with proviral oligoclonality. Significantly lower TCRbeta richness was observed in CMV- and Gag-responding cells than in anti-CD3/anti-CD28-responding cells, and higher oligoclonality was observed in CMV-responding cells than in CD3/CD28-stimulated and Gag-responding cells.

The treatment or condition label for this specimen denotes: suppressive antiretroviral therapy. A pool of overlapping HIV-1 Gag 15-mer peptides was used at about 0.96 ug per peptide per mL for cell stimulation. CD4+ T cells that responded were sorted based on upregulation of both CD40 ligand and CD69. Participants were HIV-1-infected adults who started suppressive ART during chronic infection. Participants had undetectable plasma HIV-1 RNA below 50 copies/mL for at least 4 years. To be included, a participant needed positive CMV serology and a CD4+ T cell count above 400 cells/uL. Before stimulation, PBMCs were isolated using density centrifugation and depleted of CD8+ T cells. For approximately 17 hours, CD8-depleted PBMCs were stimulated with anti-CD28/CD49d costimulation, a CD40-blocking antibody, and enfuvirtide, which was added to prevent new infections. Sorting was done on either a Beckman Coulter MoFlo Legacy or an XDP sorter, and propidium iodide was used to exclude dead cells. For samples with more than one million cells, genomic DNA was extracted with the QIAamp DNA Mini Kit, and for all other samples the Quick-DNA Microprep Kit was used.

V drops 4 bases and J drops 9 bases, leaving 20 bases in between. Its CDR3 holds 15 amino acids, cysteine through phenylalanine. CDR3 DNA is the only sequence kept; it has 45 bases, read in frame from the first base. From a lookup of the germline V gene, CDR1 and CDR2 are SGDLS and YYNGEE. The immunoSEQ hsTCRB assay version 4 in survey mode was used to sequence TCRbeta repertoires from genomic DNA. Genomic DNA was diluted to 7.5 to 10 ng/uL, using up to about 1 ug per sample for TCRbeta sequencing. Per the source publication's procedure: TCRbeta data were analyzed in ImmunoSeq Analyzer 3.0, with diversity computed on productive nucleotide rearrangements. The improved Chao index was used to estimate lower-bound TCR diversity, and the Gini coefficient was used to estimate clonality using the Immunarch R package. Nucleotide rearrangements that differed but encoded the same CDR3beta amino acid sequence were counted as separate clonotypes. Differential abundance analysis found TCRbeta sequences that were significantly enriched in antigen-responding cells compared with anti-CD3/anti-CD28-activated cells. GLIPH2 clustered TCRs by predicted peptide-MHC specificity, both within individual participants and across merged participant data sets. Drawn from immuneACCESS, this table holds only the in-frame rearrangements with V and J called that TCRdb kept. Clones are partly lost; checked studies trace under half to an unresolved V gene and leave the rest unexplained. The DNA was the basis for D and trimming; V, J and clone size are from that table. This sample has under 35,000 clones in its table, and approximately 66% of those were observed once. Roughly 1.3% of the sample belongs to the ten largest clones.

This clone showed up just once. Its antigen specificity is not known. No qualities accompany the bases; no much larger clone lies one base away. The sample consisted of CD4+ T cells sorted from PBMCs after roughly 17-hour stimulation, taken from a patient who received antiretroviral therapy. Per the publication, the cell subset or site label means: CD40L+CD69+ CD4 T cells responding to HIV-1 Gag peptides. The sequence links TRBV9 to TRBJ2-1, and perhaps TRBD2 as D gene, on 6 matching bases. The TCR sequence derives from an adult man with HIV who was CMV-seropositive. The CDR3 protein: CASSFRDSGSGEQFF. The DNA is as follows: TGTGCCAGCAGCTTCCGGGACTCAGGAAGTGGTGAGCAGTTCTTC.